The clone carrying this T cell receptor (beta chain) was recorded many times. Its antigen is not identified. These data belong to a study of molecular identifiers for immune sequencing clone quantification. Listed TCR primers, together with previously described methods, were used for the bulk TCR libraries. TCRdb re-derived calls from the PCR reads in MiXCR, one entry per CDR3 protein. In the table there are over 50,000 distinct CDR3 sequences, approximately 40% of which are singletons. V was trimmed by 7 bases and J by 0 bases, leaving 15 bases between them. Looked up from germline, CDR1 is SQVTM and CDR2 is ANQGSEA. The CDR3 length is 15 residues. Broader study findings: Under 1% of molecules in naive cells, but over 98% of effector molecules, belonged to clones above 20 RNA copies.

RNA fractions of 10%, 30% or 50% and about 18,000 to 1,100,000 sorted cells were the source of naive CD8 libraries. When naive CD8 T cells were sorted, they were gated as CD8+CD4-CCR7+CD45RA+. The sequence was collected from a human donor in good health. Some libraries in this study had Jurkat cell RNA spiked in. What was sequenced was naive CD8+ T cells from blood, with Jurkat cell RNA spiked in. Subset described: FACS-sorted CD8+CD4-CCR7+CD45RA+ naive T cells. V gene TRBV29-1 combines with J gene TRBJ2-2, with D possibly being TRBD2 (5 bases). CDR3 in amino acids: CSAAGLSPNTGELFF. DNA for the CDR3: TGCAGCGCTGCAGGACTGTCCCCGAACACCGGGGAGCTGTTTTTT.